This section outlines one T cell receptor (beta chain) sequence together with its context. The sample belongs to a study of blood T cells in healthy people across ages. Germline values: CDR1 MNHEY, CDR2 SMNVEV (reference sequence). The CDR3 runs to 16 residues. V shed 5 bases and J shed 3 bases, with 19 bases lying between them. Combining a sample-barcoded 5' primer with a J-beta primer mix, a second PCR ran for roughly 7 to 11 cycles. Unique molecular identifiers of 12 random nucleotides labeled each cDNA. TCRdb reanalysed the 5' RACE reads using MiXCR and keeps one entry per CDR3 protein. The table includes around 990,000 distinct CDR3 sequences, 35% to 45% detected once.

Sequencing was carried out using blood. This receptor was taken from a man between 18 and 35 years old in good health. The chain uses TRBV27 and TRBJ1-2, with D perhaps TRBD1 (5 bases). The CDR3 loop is CASSPLGLQAHYGYTF. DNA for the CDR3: TGTGCCAGCAGTCCGCTAGGTTTACAGGCCCACTATGGCTACACCTTC.